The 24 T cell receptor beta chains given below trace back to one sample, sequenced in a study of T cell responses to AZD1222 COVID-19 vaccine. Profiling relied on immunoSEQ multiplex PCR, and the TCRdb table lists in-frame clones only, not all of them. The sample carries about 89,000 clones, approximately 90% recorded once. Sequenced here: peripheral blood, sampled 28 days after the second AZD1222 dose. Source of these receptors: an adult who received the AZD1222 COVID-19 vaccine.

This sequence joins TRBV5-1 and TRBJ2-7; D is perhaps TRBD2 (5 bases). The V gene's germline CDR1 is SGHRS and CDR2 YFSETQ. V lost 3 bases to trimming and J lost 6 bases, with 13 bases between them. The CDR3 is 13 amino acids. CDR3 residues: CASSSDGGGEQYF. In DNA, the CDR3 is TGCGCCAGCAGCTCGGACGGAGGTGGCGAGCAGTACTTC.

The CDR3 reads CVISRAGGGPYEQYF. The DNA of the CDR3 is TGTGTAATTAGCAGAGCGGGGGGTGGGCCCTACGAGCAGTACTTC. The chain employs TRBV5-4 and TRBJ2-7; 9 nucleotides line up with TRBD2. This CDR3 has 15 amino acids. The V gene's germline CDR1 is SGHNT and CDR2 YYREEE (reference sequence).

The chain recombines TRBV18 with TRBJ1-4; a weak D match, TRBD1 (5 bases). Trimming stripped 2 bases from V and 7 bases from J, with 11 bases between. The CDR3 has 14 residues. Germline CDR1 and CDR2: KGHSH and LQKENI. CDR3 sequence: CASSPTREAEKLFF. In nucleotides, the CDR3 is TGTGCCAGCTCACCAACCAGGGAGGCTGAAAAACTGTTTTTT.

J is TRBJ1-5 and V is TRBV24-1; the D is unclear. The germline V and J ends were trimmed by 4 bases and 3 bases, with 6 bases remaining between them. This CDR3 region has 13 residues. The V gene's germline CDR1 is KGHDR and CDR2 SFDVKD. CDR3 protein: CATSEPDNQPQHF. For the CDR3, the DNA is TGTGCCACCAGTGAGCCCGACAATCAGCCCCAGCATTTT.

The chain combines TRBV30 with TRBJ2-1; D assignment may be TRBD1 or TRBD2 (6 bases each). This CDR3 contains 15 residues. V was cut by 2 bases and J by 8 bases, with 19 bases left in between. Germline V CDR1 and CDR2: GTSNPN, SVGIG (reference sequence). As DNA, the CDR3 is TGTGCCTGGAGTCCAAGGGGGGACTTCTTGGATGAGCAGTTCTTC. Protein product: CAWSPRGDFLDEQFF.

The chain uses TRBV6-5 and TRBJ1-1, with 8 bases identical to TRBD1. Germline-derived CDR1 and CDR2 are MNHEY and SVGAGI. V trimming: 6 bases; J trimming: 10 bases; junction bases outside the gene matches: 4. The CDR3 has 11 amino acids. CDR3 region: CASRMTGAAFF. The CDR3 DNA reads TGTGCCAGCAGGATGACAGGGGCAGCTTTCTTT.

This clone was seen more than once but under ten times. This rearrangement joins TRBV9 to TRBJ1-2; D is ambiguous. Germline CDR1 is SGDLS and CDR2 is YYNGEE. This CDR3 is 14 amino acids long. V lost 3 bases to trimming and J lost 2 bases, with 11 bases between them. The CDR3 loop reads CASSGQTGNYGYTF. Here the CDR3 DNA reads TGTGCCAGCAGCGGGCAGACGGGGAACTATGGCTACACCTTC.

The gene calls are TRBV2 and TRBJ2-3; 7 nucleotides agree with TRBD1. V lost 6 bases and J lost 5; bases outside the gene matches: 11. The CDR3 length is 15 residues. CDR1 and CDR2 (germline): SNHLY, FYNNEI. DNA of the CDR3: TGTGCCAGCAGGGGGATGCAGGGGGATAGAGATACGCAGTATTTT. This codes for CASRGMQGDRDTQYF.

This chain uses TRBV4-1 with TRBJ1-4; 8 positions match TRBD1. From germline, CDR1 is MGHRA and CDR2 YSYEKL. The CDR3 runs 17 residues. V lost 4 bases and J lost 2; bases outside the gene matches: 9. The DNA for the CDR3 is TGCGCCAGCAGCCTCTCAGGGGGCATTACTACTAATGAAAAACTGTTTTTT. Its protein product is CASSLSGGITTNEKLFF.

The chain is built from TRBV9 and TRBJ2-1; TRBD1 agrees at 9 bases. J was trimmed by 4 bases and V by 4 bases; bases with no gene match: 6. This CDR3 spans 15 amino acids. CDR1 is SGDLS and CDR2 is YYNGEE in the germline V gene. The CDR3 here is CASSPRDRAYNEQFF. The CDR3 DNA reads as TGTGCCAGCAGCCCCCGGGACAGGGCGTACAATGAGCAGTTCTTC.

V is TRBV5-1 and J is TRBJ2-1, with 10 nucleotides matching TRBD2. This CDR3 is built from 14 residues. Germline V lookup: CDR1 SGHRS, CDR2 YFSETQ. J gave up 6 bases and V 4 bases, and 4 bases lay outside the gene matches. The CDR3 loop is CASSEPSGGNEQFF. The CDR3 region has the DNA TGCGCCAGCAGCGAGCCTAGCGGGGGCAATGAGCAGTTCTTC.

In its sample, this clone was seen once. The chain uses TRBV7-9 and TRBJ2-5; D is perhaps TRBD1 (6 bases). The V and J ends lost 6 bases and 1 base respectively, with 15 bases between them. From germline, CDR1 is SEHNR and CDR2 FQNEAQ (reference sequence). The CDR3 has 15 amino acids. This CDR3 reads CASRADGTLQETQYF. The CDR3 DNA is TGTGCCAGCAGGGCAGATGGGACACTCCAAGAGACCCAGTACTTC. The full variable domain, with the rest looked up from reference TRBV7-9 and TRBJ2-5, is DTGVSQNPRHKITKRGQNVTFRCDPISEHNRLYWYRQTLGQGPEFLTYFQNEAQLEKSRLLSDRFSAERPKGSFSTLEIQRTEQGDSAMYLCASRADGTLQETQYFGPGTRLLVL.

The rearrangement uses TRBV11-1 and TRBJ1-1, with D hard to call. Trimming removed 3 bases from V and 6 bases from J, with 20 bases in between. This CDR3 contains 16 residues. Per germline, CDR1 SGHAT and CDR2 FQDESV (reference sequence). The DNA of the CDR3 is TGTGCCAGCAGCTTCACCGACCCACCCTCCTTAGCTGAAGCTTTCTTT. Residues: CASSFTDPPSLAEAFF.

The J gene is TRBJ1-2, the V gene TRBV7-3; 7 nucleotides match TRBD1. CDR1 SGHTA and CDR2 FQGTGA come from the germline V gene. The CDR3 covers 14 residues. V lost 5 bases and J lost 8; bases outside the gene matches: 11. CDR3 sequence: CASSRPEGAGGYTF. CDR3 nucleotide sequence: TGTGCCAGCAGCCGCCCGGAGGGGGCGGGCGGCTACACCTTC.

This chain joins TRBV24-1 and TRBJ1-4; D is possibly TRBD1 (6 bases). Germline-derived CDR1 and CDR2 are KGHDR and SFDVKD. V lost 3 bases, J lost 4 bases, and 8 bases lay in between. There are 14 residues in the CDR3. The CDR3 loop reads CATSDGGLNEKLFF. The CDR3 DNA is TGTGCCACCAGTGATGGGGGCCTTAATGAAAAACTGTTTTTT.

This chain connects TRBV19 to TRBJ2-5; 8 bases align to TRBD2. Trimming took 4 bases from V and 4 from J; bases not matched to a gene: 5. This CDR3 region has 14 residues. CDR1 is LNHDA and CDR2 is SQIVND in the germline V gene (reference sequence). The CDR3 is CASSTGGARETQYF. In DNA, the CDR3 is TGTGCCAGTAGTACGGGGGGGGCCCGAGAGACCCAGTACTTC.

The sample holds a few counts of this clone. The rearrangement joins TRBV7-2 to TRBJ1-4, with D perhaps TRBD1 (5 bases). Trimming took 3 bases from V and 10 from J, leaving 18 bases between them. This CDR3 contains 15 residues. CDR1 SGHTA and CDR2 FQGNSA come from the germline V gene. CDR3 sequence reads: CASSFGGSHRGKLFF. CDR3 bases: TGTGCCAGCAGCTTTGGGGGGTCCCATAGGGGAAAACTGTTTTTT.

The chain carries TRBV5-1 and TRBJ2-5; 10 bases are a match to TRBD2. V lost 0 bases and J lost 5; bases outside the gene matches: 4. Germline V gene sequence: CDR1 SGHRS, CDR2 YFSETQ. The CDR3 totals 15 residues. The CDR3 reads CASSLEAGGRETQYF. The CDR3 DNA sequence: TGCGCCAGCAGCTTGGAAGCGGGGGGGCGGGAGACCCAGTACTTC. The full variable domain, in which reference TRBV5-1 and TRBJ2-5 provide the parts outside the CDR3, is KAGVTQTPRYLIKTRGQQVTLSCSPISGHRSVSWYQQTPGQGLQFLFEYFSETQRNKGNFPGRFSGRQFSNSRSEMNVSTLELGDSALYLCASSLEAGGRETQYFGPGTRLLVL.

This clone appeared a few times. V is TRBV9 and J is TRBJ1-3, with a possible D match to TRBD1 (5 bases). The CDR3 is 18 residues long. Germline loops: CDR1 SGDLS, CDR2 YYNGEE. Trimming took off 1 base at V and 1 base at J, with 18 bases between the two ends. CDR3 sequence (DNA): TGTGCCAGCAGCGTAAGTGGCTTGAGGAGGGGATCTGGAAACACCATATATTTT. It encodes CASSVSGLRRGSGNTIYF.

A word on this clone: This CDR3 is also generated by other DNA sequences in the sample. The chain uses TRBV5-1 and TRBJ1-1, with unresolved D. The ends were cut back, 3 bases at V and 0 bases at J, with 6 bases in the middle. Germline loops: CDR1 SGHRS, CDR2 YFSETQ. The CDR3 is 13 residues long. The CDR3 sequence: CASSSGLNTEAFF. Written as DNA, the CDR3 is TGCGCCAGCAGCTCCGGCTTGAACACTGAAGCTTTCTTT.

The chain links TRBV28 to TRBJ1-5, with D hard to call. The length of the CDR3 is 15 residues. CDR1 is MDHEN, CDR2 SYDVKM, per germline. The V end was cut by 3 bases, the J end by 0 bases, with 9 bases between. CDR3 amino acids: CASSFWAASNQPQHF. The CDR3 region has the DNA TGTGCCAGCAGTTTTTGGGCCGCTAGCAATCAGCCCCAGCATTTT.

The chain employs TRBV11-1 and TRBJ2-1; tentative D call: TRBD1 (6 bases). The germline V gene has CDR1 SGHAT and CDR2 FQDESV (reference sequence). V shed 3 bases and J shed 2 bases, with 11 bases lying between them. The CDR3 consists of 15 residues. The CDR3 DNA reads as TGTGCCAGCAGCTTTAGCCGGGACACCTACAATGAGCAGTTCTTC. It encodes CASSFSRDTYNEQFF.

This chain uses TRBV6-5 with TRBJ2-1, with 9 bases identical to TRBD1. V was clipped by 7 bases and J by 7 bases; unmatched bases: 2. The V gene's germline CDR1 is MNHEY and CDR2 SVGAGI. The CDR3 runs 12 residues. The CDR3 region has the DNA TGTGCCAGCACAGACAGGGGGAATGAGCAGTTCTTC. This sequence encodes CASTDRGNEQFF.

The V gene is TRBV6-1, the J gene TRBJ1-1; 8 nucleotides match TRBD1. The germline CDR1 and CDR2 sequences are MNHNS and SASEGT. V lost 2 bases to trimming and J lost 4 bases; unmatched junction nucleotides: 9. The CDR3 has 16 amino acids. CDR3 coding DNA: TGTGCCAGCAGTGAAAGGACAGGGCTCAGAAGCACTGAAGCTTTCTTT. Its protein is CASSERTGLRSTEAFF.